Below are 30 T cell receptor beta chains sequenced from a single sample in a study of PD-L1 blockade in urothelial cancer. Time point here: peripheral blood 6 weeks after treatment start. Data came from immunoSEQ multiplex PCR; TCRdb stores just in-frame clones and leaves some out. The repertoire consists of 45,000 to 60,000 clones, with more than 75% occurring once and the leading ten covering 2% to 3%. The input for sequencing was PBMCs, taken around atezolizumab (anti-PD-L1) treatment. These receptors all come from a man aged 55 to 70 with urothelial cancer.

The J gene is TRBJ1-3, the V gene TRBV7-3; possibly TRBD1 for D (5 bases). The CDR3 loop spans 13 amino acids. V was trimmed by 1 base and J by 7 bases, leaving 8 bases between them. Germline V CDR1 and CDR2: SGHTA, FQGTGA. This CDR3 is CASSLNAGNTIYF. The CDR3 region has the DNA TGTGCCAGCAGCTTAAATGCAGGGAACACCATATATTTT.

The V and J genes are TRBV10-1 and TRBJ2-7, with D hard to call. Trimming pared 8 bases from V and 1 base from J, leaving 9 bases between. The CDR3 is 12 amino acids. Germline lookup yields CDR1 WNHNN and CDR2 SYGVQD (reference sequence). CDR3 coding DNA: TGCGCCAGCCTAACCGATTCCTACGAGCAGTACTTC. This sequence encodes CASLTDSYEQYF.

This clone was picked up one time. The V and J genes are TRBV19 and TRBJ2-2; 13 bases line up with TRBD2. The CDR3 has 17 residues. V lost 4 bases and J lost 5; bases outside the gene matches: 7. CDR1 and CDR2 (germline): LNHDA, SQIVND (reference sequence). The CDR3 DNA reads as TGTGCCAGTAGTACCCGGACTAGCGGGAGCCGAACCGGGGAGCTGTTTTTT. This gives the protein CASSTRTSGSRTGELFF.

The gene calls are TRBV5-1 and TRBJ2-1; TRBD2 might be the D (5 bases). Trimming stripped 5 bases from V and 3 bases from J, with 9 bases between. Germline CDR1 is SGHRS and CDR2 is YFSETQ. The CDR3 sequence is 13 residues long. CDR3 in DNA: TGCGCCAGCAGTTCGGGGAACTACAATGAGCAGTTCTTC. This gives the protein CASSSGNYNEQFF.

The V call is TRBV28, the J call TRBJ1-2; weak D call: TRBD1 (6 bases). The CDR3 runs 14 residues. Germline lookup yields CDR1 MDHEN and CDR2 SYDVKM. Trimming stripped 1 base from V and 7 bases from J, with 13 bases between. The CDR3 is CASSLYPGEVGYTF. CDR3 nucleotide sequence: TGTGCCAGCAGTTTATATCCAGGGGAAGTTGGCTACACCTTC.

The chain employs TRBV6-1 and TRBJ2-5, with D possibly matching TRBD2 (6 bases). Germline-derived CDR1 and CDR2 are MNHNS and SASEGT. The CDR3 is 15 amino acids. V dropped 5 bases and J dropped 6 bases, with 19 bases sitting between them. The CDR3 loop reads CASSTGSGVRQTQYF. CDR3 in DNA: TGTGCCAGCAGTACGGGGTCGGGAGTGAGGCAGACCCAGTACTTC.

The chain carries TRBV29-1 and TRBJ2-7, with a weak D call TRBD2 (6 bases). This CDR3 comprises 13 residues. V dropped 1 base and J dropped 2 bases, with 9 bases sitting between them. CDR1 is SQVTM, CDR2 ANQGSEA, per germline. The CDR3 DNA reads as TGCAGCGTTGAAGGGGGGGTTCCCTACGAGCAGTACTTC. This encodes CSVEGGVPYEQYF.

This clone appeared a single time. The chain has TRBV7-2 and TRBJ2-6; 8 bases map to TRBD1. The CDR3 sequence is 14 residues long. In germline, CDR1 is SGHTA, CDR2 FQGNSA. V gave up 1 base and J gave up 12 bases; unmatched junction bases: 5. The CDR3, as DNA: TGTGCCAGCAGCTTAGACAGGGGGACAAGCGTCCTGACTTTC. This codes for CASSLDRGTSVLTF.

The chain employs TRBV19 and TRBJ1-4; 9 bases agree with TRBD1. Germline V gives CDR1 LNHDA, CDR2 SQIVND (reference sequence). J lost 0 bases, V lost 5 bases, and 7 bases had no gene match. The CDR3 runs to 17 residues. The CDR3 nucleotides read TGTGCCAGTAGTTCCCGGGACAGGGCTGCAACTAATGAAAAACTGTTTTTT. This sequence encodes CASSSRDRAATNEKLFF.

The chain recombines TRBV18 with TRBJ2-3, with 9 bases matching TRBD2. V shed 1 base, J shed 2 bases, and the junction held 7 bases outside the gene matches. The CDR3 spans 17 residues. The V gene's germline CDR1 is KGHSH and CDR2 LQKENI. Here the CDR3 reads CASSPRVLAGTTDTQYF. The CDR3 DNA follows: TGTGCCAGCTCACCACGGGTTCTAGCGGGGACCACAGATACGCAGTATTTT.

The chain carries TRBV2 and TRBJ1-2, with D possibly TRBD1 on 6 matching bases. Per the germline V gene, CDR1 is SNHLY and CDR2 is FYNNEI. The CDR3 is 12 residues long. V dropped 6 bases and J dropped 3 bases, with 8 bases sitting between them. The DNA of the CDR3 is TGTGCCAGCAGCCACAGGGACTATGGCTACACCTTC. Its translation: CASSHRDYGYTF.

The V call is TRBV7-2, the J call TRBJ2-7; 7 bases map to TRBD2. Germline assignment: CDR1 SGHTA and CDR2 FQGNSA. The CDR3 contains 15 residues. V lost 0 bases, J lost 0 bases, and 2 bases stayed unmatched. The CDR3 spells CASSLATGGSYEQYF. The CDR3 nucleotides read TGTGCCAGCAGCTTAGCCACGGGAGGCTCCTACGAGCAGTACTTC.

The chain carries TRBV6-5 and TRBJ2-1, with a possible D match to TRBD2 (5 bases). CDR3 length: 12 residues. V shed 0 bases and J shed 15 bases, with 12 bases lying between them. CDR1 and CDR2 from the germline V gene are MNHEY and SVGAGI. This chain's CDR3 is CASSYSEGTWFF. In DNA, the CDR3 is TGTGCCAGCAGTTACTCCGAGGGAACTTGGTTCTTC.

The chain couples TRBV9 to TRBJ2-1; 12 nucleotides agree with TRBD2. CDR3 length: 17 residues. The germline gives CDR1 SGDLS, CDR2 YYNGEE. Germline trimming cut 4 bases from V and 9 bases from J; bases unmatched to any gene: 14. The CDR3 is CASSPNTGLAGTGEQFF. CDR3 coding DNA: TGTGCCAGCAGCCCAAATACAGGACTAGCGGGAACCGGTGAGCAGTTCTTC.

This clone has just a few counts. The CDR3 region has the DNA TGTGCCAGCAGGGGACTAGCGGGAGGGCCAAGTGAGCAGTTCTTC. This sequence encodes CASRGLAGGPSEQFF. The genes are TRBV2 and TRBJ2-1; TRBD2 aligns across 16 bases. Trimming took 6 bases from V and 9 from J; bases not matched to a gene: 5. CDR1 is SNHLY and CDR2 is FYNNEI in the germline V gene. The CDR3 spans 15 residues.

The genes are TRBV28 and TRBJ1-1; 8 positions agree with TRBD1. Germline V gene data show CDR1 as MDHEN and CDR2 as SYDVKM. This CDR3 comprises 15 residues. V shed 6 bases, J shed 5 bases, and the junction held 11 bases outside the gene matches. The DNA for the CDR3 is TGTGCCAGCAGCGCCAGGGGGCAATGGAGAACTGAAGCTTTCTTT. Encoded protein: CASSARGQWRTEAFF.

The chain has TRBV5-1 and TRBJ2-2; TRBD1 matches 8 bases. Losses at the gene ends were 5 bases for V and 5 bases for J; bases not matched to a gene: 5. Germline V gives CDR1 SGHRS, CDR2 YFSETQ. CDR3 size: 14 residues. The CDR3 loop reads CASRLTGDTGELFF. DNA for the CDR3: TGCGCCAGCAGGCTGACAGGGGATACCGGGGAGCTGTTTTTT. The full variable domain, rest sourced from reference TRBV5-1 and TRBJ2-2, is KAGVTQTPRYLIKTRGQQVTLSCSPISGHRSVSWYQQTPGQGLQFLFEYFSETQRNKGNFPGRFSGRQFSNSRSEMNVSTLELGDSALYLCASRLTGDTGELFFGEGSRLTVL.

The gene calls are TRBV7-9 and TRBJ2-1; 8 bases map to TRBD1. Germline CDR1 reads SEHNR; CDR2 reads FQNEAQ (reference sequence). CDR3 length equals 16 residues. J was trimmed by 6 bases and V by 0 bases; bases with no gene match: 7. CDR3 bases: TGTGCCAGCAGCTTAGCGGCGGGACAGGCCGGCAATGAGCAGTTCTTC. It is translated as CASSLAAGQAGNEQFF.

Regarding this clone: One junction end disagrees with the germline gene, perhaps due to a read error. The CDR3 sequence is CASSVASGSWNEQFF. The DNA of the CDR3 is TGTGCCAGCAGCGTAGCTAGCGGGAGTTGGAATGAGCAGTTCTTC. The genes are TRBV7-9 and TRBJ2-1; 10 bases line up with TRBD2. CDR1 SEHNR and CDR2 FQNEAQ come from the germline V gene (reference sequence). The CDR3 loop spans 15 amino acids.

Here the CDR3 reads CASSQAPAAGGRTGELFF. The DNA for the CDR3 is TGCGCCAGCAGCCAAGCCCCCGCGGCGGGAGGGCGGACCGGGGAGCTGTTTTTT. J is TRBJ2-2 and V is TRBV4-3; 9 positions match TRBD2. The CDR3 totals 18 residues. The germline V gene has CDR1 LGHNA and CDR2 YSLEER. V dropped 1 base and J dropped 5; count of bases not matched to a gene: 11.

Written as DNA, the CDR3 is TGCGCCAGCAGCCCCCCCAAGTTAGCTCTGGCAGATACGCAGTATTTT. Its translation: CASSPPKLALADTQYF. The chain links TRBV4-1 to TRBJ2-3; D is ambiguous. V was clipped by 4 bases and J by 4 bases, with 18 bases between them. The CDR3 is 16 residues long. In germline, CDR1 is MGHRA, CDR2 YSYEKL.

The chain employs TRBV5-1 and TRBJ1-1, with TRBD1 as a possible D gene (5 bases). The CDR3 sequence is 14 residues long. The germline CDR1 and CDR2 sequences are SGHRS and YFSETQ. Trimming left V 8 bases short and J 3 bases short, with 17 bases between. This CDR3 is CASRRQGWDTEAFF. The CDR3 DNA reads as TGCGCCAGTCGACGGCAGGGTTGGGACACTGAAGCTTTCTTT.

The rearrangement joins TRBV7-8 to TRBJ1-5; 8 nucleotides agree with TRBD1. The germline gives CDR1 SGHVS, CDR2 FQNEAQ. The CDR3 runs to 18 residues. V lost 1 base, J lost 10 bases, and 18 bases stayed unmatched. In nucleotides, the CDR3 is TGTGCCAGCAGCTTAGTCGGGACAGGAGCCGTAGGCAATTATCCCCAGCATTTT. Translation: CASSLVGTGAVGNYPQHF.

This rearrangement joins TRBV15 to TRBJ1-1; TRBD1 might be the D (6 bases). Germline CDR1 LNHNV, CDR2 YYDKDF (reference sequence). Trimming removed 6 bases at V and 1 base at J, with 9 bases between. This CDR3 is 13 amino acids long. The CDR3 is CATRPTGNTEAFF. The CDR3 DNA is TGTGCCACCAGGCCGACAGGGAACACTGAAGCTTTCTTT.

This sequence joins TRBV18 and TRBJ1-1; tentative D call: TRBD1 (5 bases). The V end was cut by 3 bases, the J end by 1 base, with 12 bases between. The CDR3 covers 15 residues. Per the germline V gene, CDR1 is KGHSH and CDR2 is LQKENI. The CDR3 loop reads CASSPLDSQNTEAFF. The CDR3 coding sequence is TGTGCCAGCTCACCTCTCGACAGTCAGAACACTGAAGCTTTCTTT.

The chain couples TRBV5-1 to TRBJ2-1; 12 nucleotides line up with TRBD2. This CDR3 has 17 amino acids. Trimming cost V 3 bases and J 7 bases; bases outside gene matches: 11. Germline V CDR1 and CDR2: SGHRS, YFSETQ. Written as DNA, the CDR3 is TGCGCCAGCAGCTCAAGACAGACTAGCGGGGGTAGTAATGAGCAGTTCTTC. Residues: CASSSRQTSGGSNEQFF. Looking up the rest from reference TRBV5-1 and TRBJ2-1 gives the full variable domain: KAGVTQTPRYLIKTRGQQVTLSCSPISGHRSVSWYQQTPGQGLQFLFEYFSETQRNKGNFPGRFSGRQFSNSRSEMNVSTLELGDSALYLCASSSRQTSGGSNEQFFGPGTRLTVL.

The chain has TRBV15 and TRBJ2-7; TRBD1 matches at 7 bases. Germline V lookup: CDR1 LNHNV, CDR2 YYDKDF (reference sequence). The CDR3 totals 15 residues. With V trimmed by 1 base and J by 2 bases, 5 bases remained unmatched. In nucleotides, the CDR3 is TGTGCCACCAGCAGAGCGGACAGGAGACCCTACGAGCAGTACTTC. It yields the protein CATSRADRRPYEQYF.

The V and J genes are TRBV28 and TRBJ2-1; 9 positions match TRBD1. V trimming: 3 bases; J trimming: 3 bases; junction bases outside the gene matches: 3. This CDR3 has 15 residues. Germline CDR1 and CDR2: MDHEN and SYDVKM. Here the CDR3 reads CASSFRDRVYNEQFF. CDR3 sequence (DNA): TGTGCCAGCAGTTTCCGGGACAGGGTCTACAATGAGCAGTTCTTC.

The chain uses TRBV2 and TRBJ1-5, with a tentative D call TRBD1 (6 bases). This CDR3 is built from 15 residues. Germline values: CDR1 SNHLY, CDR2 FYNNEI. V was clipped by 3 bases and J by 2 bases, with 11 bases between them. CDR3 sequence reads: CASSDGRGGNQPQHF. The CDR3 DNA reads TGTGCCAGCAGTGACGGCAGGGGTGGCAATCAGCCCCAGCATTTT.

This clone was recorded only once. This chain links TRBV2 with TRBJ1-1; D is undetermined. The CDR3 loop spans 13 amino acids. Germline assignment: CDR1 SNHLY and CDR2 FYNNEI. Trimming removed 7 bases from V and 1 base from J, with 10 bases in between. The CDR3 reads CASKSDSNTEAFF. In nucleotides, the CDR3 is TGTGCCAGCAAATCAGACTCGAACACTGAAGCTTTCTTT.